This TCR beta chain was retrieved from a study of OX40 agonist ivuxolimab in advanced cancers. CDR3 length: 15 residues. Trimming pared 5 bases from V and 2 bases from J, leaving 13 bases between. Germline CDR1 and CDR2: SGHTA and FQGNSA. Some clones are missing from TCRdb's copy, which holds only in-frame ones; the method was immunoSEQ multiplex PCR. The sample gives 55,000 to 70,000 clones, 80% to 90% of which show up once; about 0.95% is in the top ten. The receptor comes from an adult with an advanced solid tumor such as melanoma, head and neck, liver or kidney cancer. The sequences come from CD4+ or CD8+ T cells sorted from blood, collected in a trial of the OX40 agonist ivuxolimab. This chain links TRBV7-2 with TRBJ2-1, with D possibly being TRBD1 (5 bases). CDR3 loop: CASSRKTATYNEQFF. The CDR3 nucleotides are TGTGCCAGCAGCCGAAAGACAGCCACCTACAATGAGCAGTTCTTC. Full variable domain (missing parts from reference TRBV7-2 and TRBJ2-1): GAGVSQSPSNKVTEKGKDVELRCDPISGHTALYWYRQSLGQGLEFLIYFQGNSAPDKSGLPSDRFSAERTGGSVSTLTIQRTQQEDSAVYLCASSRKTATYNEQFFGPGTRLTVL.